The 19 T cell receptor beta chains given below trace back to one sample, sequenced in a study of identical twins. TCRdb used MiXCR to reprocess the 5' RACE reads, holding one entry per CDR3 protein. The sample lists about 920,000 distinct CDR3 sequences; 9% to 15% were seen once. The sample also formed part of further work on yellow fever vaccine responses in identical twins.

What was sequenced was PBMCs. Receptors were obtained from a woman aged 18-29 years in good health.

The CDR3 spells CSVVGQGAGEQFF. The CDR3 DNA is TGCAGCGTTGTTGGGCAGGGGGCGGGTGAGCAGTTCTTC. J is TRBJ2-1 and V is TRBV29-1, with TRBD1 matching 8 bases. Germline-derived CDR1 and CDR2 are SQVTM and ANQGSEA. The CDR3 loop spans 13 amino acids. J was trimmed by 9 bases and V by 4 bases; bases with no gene match: 8.

The chain has TRBV29-1 and TRBJ1-2, with D possibly matching TRBD1 (5 bases). The length of the CDR3 is 14 residues. V gave up 6 bases and J gave up 5 bases, with 19 bases separating them. Per the germline V gene, CDR1 is SQVTM and CDR2 is ANQGSEA. The CDR3 DNA sequence: TGCAGCGTCGCAAGTTCCGGGACGGGGTATGGCTACACCTTC. This sequence encodes CSVASSGTGYGYTF.

This clonotype showed up many times. This chain links TRBV4-1 with TRBJ1-3, with TRBD1 as a possible D gene (5 bases). The CDR3 has 14 amino acids. V lost 4 bases and J lost 2, with 9 bases in between. In germline, CDR1 is MGHRA, CDR2 YSYEKL. DNA of the CDR3: TGCGCCAGCAGCCCCGCGGGGGCTGGAAACACCATATATTTT. Protein product: CASSPAGAGNTIYF.

The rearrangement uses TRBV29-1 and TRBJ2-1, with D possibly matching TRBD2 (6 bases). The CDR3 extends over 13 amino acids. Trimming left V 7 bases short and J 5 bases short, with 15 bases between. Germline loops: CDR1 SQVTM, CDR2 ANQGSEA. CDR3 loop: CSDRDLVNNEQFF. The DNA for the CDR3 is TGCAGCGATCGGGACTTGGTCAACAATGAGCAGTTCTTC.

The chain uses TRBV24-1 and TRBJ2-3, with 10 bases that match TRBD2. CDR1 is KGHDR, CDR2 SFDVKD, per germline. J lost 4 bases, V lost 3 bases, and 6 bases had no gene match. CDR3 size: 16 residues. The CDR3 loop reads CATSDPSGGQADTQYF. In nucleotides, the CDR3 is TGTGCCACCAGTGATCCTAGCGGGGGCCAGGCAGATACGCAGTATTTT.

The rearrangement joins TRBV5-1 to TRBJ1-2; 12 bases are a match to TRBD1. Germline-derived CDR1 and CDR2 are SGHRS and YFSETQ. V was clipped by 9 bases and J by 6 bases; unmatched bases: 9. This CDR3 is built from 14 residues. CDR3 in DNA: TGCGCCACCGAGGCGGGACAGGGGGCCAATGGCTACACCTTC. This sequence encodes CATEAGQGANGYTF. Supplemented by reference TRBV5-1 and TRBJ1-2, the full variable domain reads KAGVTQTPRYLIKTRGQQVTLSCSPISGHRSVSWYQQTPGQGLQFLFEYFSETQRNKGNFPGRFSGRQFSNSRSEMNVSTLELGDSALYLCATEAGQGANGYTFGSGTRLTVV.

The V call is TRBV12-3 or TRBV12-4, the J call TRBJ2-2; no firm D call. The CDR3 consists of 15 residues. V lost 8 bases to trimming and J lost 0 bases, with 13 bases between them. This chain's CDR3 is CASAPFLTNTGELFF. The CDR3 region has the DNA TGTGCCAGCGCCCCATTTCTGACGAACACCGGGGAGCTGTTTTTT.

This clonotype showed up just a few times. The V gene is TRBV25-1, the J gene TRBJ2-2, with 14 positions matching TRBD2. CDR3 length equals 17 residues. In germline, CDR1 is MGHDK, CDR2 SYGVNS. V trimming: 4 bases; J trimming: 8 bases; junction bases outside the gene matches: 9. Here the CDR3 reads CASSVPGTSGSSGELFF. The DNA for the CDR3 is TGTGCCAGCAGTGTACCTGGGACTAGCGGGAGTTCTGGGGAGCTGTTTTTT.

This chain connects TRBV12-3 or TRBV12-4 to TRBJ2-1, with unresolved D. The CDR3 sequence is 15 residues long. The V end was cut by 6 bases, the J end by 8 bases, with 20 bases between. The CDR3 region has the DNA TGTGCCAGCAGCCTGAGGCCCGACCTGGTCGATGAGCAGTTCTTC. This translates into CASSLRPDLVDEQFF.

In this sample, this clonotype turned up many times. V and J are TRBV12-3 or TRBV12-4 and TRBJ2-7, with D uncertain. V gave up 5 bases and J gave up 4 bases, with 12 bases separating them. The CDR3 is made up of 13 amino acids. The CDR3: CASSPTFGYEQYF. The CDR3 DNA reads as TGTGCCAGCAGTCCTACCTTCGGTTACGAGCAGTACTTC.

This clonotype has a count of ten or more. The chain couples TRBV20-1 to TRBJ2-2; the D is unclear. V lost 6 bases, J lost 4 bases, and 12 bases lay in between. The CDR3 covers 13 residues. Germline V gene data show CDR1 as DFQATT and CDR2 as SNEGSKA (reference sequence). DNA of the CDR3: TGCAGTGCCCGCCCGGTGGTCACCGGGGAGCTGTTTTTT. This gives the protein CSARPVVTGELFF.

The chain links TRBV20-1 to TRBJ2-1; 10 bases map to TRBD2. The CDR3 has 15 amino acids. Germline loops: CDR1 DFQATT, CDR2 SNEGSKA (reference sequence). The V gene end was trimmed by 3 bases and the J gene end by 0 bases; junction bases not matched to a gene: 2. The DNA for the CDR3 is TGCAGTGCTAGCCCTAGCGGGAGCTCCTACAATGAGCAGTTCTTC. Amino acid sequence: CSASPSGSSYNEQFF.

This clonotype has ten or more counts. This rearrangement joins TRBV29-1 to TRBJ2-1; possible D gene TRBD2, 5 bases. Trimming took 5 bases from V and 5 from J, leaving 7 bases between them. Germline V CDR1 and CDR2: SQVTM, ANQGSEA. The CDR3 loop spans 11 amino acids. For the CDR3, the DNA is TGCAGCGTTCGGGGTCACAATGAGCAGTTCTTC. Translation gives CSVRGHNEQFF.

This chain connects TRBV11-2 to TRBJ2-7, with TRBD2 identical over 16 bases. This CDR3 spans 18 amino acids. CDR1 and CDR2 (germline): SGHAT, FQNNGV. J lost 0 bases, V lost 3 bases, and 5 bases had no gene match. CDR3 DNA sequence: TGTGCCAGCAGCTTGGGACTAGCGGGAGGGGTGAGCTCCTACGAGCAGTACTTC. It yields the protein CASSLGLAGGVSSYEQYF.

This clonotype was seen a few times. The V and J genes are TRBV21-1 and TRBJ1-1. TRBV21-1 is designated a pseudogene. The CDR3 sequence is 14 residues long. In DNA form, the CDR3 reads TGTGCCAGCAGCAAAGGGTGTGGGAACACTGAAGCTTTCTTT. Protein sequence: CASSKGCGNTEAFF.

This clonotype appeared a few times. This chain uses TRBV5-1 with TRBJ1-6; TRBD1 is a possible D gene (6 bases). From germline, CDR1 is SGHRS and CDR2 YFSETQ. The CDR3 totals 15 residues. V lost 4 bases to trimming and J lost 13 bases, with 21 bases between them. CDR3 DNA: TGCGCCAGCAGCAGTCGTGAGGGGGGGAGTTGGCCCCTCCACTTT. This gives the protein CASSSREGGSWPLHF. The full variable domain, in which reference TRBV5-1 and TRBJ1-6 provide the parts outside the CDR3, is KAGVTQTPRYLIKTRGQQVTLSCSPISGHRSVSWYQQTPGQGLQFLFEYFSETQRNKGNFPGRFSGRQFSNSRSEMNVSTLELGDSALYLCASSSREGGSWPLHFGNGTRLTVT.

This clonotype occurred many times. V and J are TRBV11-2 and TRBJ1-4, with 9 positions matching TRBD1. Losses at the gene ends were 4 bases for V and 10 bases for J; bases not matched to a gene: 7. The CDR3 is 14 amino acids. Germline V CDR1 and CDR2: SGHAT, FQNNGV. The CDR3 sequence: CASSSDRGIGKLFF. The CDR3 nucleotides read TGTGCCAGCAGCTCGGACAGGGGAATCGGAAAACTGTTTTTT.

This clonotype has just a few counts. The CDR3 loop reads CASSQDQIKIYNEQFF. The CDR3 coding sequence is TGTGCCAGCAGCCAAGATCAGATTAAAATTTACAATGAGCAGTTCTTC. The chain employs TRBV3-1 and TRBJ2-1; no firm D call. Trimming shortened V by 0 bases and J by 4 bases, and 13 bases separated the two germline ends. CDR1 is LGHDT and CDR2 is YNNKEL in the germline V gene (reference sequence). This CDR3 region has 16 residues.

This clonotype was seen at least ten times. V is TRBV12-3 or TRBV12-4 and J is TRBJ1-1; tentatively, D is TRBD1 (5 bases). The CDR3 spans 15 residues. V was shortened by 5 bases and J by 5 bases, with 18 bases between the two germline ends. CDR3 protein: CASSPPARGSTEAFF. For the CDR3, the DNA is TGTGCCAGCAGTCCCCCAGCTAGGGGCAGTACTGAAGCTTTCTTT.